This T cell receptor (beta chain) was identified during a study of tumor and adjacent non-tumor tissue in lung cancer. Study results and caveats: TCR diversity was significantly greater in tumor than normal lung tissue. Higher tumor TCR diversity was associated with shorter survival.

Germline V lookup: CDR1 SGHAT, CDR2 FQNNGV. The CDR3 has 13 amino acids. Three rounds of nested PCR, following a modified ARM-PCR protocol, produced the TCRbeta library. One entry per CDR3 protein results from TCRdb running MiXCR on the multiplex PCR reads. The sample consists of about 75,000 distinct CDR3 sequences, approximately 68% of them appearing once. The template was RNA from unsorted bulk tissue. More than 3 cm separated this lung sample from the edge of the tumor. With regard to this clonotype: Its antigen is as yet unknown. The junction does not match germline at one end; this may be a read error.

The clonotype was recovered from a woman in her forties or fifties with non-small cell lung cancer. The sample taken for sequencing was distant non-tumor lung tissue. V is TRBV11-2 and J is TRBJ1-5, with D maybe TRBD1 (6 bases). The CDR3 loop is CTSSEDRYQPQQF. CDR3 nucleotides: TGTACCAGCAGCGAAGACAGGTACCAGCCCCAGCAGTTT.